The present T cell receptor (beta chain) was sequenced within a study of blood T cell repertoires in COVID-19. In the study overall: Both acute and convalescent COVID-19 samples were obtained from the United States, Italy and Spain. T cells, B-cell-depleted T cells, or PBMCs supplied cDNA or gDNA.

V lost 4 bases, J lost 8 bases, and 12 bases lay in between. Germline V gene data show CDR1 as SGHDT and CDR2 as YYEEEE. CDR3 size: 13 residues. The table came from immunoSEQ multiplex PCR; TCRdb's copy has only in-frame clones and leaves some out. The profile shows roughly 100,000 clones, more than 75% of them singletons. V is TRBV5-6 and J is TRBJ1-4; a possible D gene is TRBD1 (5 bases). This TCR came from a human donor in a cohort sampled during active COVID-19. What was sequenced was peripheral blood. In nucleotides, the CDR3 is TGTGCCAGCAGCGAAGGGGCTAGGGAAAAACTGTTTTTT. Residues: CASSEGAREKLFF.